The entry below describes one TCR beta chain. The antigen is not known. The read comes to an end 3 residues before the CDR3 does, leaving the germline J gene to fill in the end. Here immunoSEQ multiplex PCR was the method, and the copy in TCRdb shows in-frame clones only, minus some. This sample's table has roughly 20,000 clones. This specimen belongs to a study of T cells in women clearing cervical HPV infection. At the level of the study: Blood came at first lesion visit for cases, post-clearance for controls.

CDR1 and CDR2 from the germline V gene are MDHEN and SYDVKM. Trimming removed 6 bases at V and 6 bases at J, with 8 bases between. CDR3 size: 11 residues. The study, taken as a whole, reports: Controls had more TRBV6-7 (0.16%) than cases (about 0.11%). Associations may precede or follow infection; HPV-specific or memory T cells were not isolated.

This sequence originates from a woman aged 18 to 69 with a cervical HPV16 infection that either progressed to CIN3+ or cleared (not recorded which). The sequenced sample consisted of blood buffy coat. The chain employs TRBV28 and TRBJ1-2; maybe TRBD1 (6 bases). Incomplete CDR3 DNA: TGTGCCAGCAGATGGACAGATGGC. It translates to CASRWTDG. The full CDR3 protein is CASRWTDGYTF.